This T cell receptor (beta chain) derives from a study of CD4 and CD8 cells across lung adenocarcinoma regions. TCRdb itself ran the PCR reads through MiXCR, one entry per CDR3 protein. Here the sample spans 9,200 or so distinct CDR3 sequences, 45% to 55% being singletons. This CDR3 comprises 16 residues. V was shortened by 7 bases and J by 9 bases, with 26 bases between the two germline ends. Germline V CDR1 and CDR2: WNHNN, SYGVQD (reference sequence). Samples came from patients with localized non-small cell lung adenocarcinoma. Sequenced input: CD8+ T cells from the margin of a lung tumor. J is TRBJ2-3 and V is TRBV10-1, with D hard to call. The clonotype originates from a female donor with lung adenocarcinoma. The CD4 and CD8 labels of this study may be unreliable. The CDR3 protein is CASTSATDVSTGTQYF. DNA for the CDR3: TGCGCCAGCACCAGCGCCACGGATGTAAGCACCGGGACGCAGTATTTT.